In this sample, the clone carrying this T cell receptor (beta chain) turned up a few times. From blood CD8+ and CD4+ T cells, TCR beta sequences were generated. Negative isolation was applied to CD8+ and CD4+ T cells, and FACS enrichment was applied to TEMRA cells. It was with random hexamers that roughly 0.5 to 1 ug RNA was reverse transcribed. A single record per CDR3 protein comes from TCRdb applying MiXCR to the immunoSEQ multiplex PCR reads. This table holds 150,000 or so distinct CDR3 sequences, around 95% found once. This sample stems from a study of CD8 T cells in Susac syndrome. Deletions cut 0 bases from V and 5 bases from J, with 1 base between. In germline, CDR1 is SEHNR, CDR2 FQNEAQ (reference sequence). The CDR3 length is 11 residues.

The chain has TRBV7-9 and TRBJ2-5; no reliable D call. Sample: CD8+ T cells from PBMCs. The clonotype was recovered from a human donor with multiple sclerosis. As DNA, the CDR3 is TGTGCCAGCAGCTTAGCGGAGACCCAGTACTTC. Encoded protein: CASSLAETQYF.